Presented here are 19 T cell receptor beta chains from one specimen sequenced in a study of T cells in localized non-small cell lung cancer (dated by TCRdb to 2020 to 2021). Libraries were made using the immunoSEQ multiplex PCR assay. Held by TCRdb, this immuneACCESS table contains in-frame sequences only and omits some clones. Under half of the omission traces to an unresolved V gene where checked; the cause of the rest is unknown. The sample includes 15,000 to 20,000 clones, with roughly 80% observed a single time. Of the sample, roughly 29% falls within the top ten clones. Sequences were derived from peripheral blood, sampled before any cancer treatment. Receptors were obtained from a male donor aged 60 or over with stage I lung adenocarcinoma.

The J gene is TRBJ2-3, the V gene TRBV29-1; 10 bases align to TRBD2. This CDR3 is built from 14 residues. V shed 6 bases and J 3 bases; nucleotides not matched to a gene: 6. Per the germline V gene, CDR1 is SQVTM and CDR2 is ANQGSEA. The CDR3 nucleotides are TGCAGCGTCACGGGACTAGCGATAACAGATACGCAGTATTTT. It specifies CSVTGLAITDTQYF.

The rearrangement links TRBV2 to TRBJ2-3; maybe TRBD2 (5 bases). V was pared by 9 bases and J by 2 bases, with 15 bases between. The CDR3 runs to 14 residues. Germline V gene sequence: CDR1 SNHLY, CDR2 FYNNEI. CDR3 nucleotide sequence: TGTGCCAGTCGGTCGGGGTTCGTCACAGATACGCAGTATTTT. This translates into CASRSGFVTDTQYF.

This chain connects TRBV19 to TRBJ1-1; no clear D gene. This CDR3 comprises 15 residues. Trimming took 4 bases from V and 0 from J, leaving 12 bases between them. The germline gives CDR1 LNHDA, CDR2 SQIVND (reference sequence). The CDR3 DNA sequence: TGTGCCAGTAGTACCCGGACGAGAATGAACACTGAAGCTTTCTTT. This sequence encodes CASSTRTRMNTEAFF.

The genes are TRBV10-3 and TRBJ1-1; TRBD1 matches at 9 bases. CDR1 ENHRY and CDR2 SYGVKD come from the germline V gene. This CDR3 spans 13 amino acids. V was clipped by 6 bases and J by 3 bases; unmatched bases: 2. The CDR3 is CAIRGQGHTEAFF. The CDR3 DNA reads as TGTGCCATCAGGGGACAGGGTCACACTGAAGCTTTCTTT.

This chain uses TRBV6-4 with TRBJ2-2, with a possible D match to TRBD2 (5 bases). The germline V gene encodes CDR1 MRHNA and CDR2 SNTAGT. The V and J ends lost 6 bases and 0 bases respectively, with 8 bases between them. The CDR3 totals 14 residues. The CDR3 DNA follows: TGTGCCAGCAGGGAGGTGGCGAACACCGGGGAGCTGTTTTTT. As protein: CASREVANTGELFF.

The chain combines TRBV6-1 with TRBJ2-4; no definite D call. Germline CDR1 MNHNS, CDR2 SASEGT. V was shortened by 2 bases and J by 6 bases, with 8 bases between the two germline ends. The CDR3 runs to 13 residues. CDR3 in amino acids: CASSETLLNIQYF. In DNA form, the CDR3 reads TGTGCCAGCAGTGAAACCCTCTTAAACATTCAGTACTTC.

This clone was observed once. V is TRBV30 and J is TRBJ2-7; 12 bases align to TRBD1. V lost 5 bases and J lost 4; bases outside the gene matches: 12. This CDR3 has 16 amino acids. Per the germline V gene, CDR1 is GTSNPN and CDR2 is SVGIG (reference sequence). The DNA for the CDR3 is TGTGCCTGGGCTGAGACCGGGACAGGGGGCTGGTACGAGCAGTACTTC. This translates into CAWAETGTGGWYEQYF.

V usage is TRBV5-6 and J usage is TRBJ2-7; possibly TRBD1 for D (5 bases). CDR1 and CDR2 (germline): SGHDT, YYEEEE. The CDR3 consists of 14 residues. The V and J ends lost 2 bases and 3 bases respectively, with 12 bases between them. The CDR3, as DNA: TGTGCCAGCAGCTTTGCGGACACCGACTACGAGCAGTACTTC. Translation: CASSFADTDYEQYF.

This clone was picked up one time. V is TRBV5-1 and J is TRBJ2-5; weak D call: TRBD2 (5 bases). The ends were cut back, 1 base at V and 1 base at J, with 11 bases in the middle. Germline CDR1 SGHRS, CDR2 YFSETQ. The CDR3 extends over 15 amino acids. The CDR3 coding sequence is TGCGCCAGCAGCTTGCCTAGCCCTAGCCAAGAGACCCAGTACTTC. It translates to CASSLPSPSQETQYF.

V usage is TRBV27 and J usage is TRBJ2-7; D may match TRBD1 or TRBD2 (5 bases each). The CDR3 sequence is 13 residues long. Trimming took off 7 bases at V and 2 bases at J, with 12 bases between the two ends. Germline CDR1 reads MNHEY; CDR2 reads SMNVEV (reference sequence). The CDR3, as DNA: TGTGCCAGCACTCGGGACCCTGCCTACGAGCAGTACTTC. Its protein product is CASTRDPAYEQYF.

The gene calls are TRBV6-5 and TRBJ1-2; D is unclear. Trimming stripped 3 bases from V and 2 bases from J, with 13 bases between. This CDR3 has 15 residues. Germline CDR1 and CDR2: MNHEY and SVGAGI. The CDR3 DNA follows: TGTGCCAGCAGTTATAAGGCTGATGCCAACTATGGCTACACCTTC. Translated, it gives CASSYKADANYGYTF.

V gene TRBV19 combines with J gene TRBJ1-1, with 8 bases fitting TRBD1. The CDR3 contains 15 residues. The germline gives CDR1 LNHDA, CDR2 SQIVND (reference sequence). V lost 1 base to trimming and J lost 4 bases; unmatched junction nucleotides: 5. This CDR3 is CASSIARQGATEAFF. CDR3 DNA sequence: TGTGCCAGTAGTATAGCCCGGCAGGGGGCCACTGAAGCTTTCTTT.

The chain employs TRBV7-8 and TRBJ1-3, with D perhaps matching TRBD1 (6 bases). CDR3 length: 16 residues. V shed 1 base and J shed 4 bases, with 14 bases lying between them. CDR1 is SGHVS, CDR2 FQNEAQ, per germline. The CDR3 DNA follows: TGTGCCAGCAGCTTAGTCCCCAGGGGAACAGGAAACACCATATATTTT. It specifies CASSLVPRGTGNTIYF.

The DNA of the CDR3 is TGTGCCTGGAGCCTTAGCCGTACGGATGAGCAGTTCTTC. It encodes CAWSLSRTDEQFF. The chain uses TRBV30 and TRBJ2-1; D gene unclear. Germline V gene lookup returns CDR1 GTSNPN and CDR2 SVGIG (reference sequence). V gave up 3 bases and J gave up 8 bases, with 14 bases separating them. CDR3 length: 13 amino acids.

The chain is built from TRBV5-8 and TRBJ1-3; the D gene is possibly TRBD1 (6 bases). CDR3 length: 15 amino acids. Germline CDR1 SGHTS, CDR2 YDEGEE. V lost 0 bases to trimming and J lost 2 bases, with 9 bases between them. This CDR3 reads CASSLGTVAGNTIYF. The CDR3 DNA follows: TGTGCCAGCAGCTTGGGGACAGTCGCTGGAAACACCATATATTTT.

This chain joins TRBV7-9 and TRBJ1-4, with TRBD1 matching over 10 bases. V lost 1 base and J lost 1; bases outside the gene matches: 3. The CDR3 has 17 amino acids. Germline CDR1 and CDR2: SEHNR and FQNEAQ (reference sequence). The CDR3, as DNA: TGTGCCAGCAGCTTAGGGGACAGGGGAGGAACTAATGAAAAACTGTTTTTT. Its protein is CASSLGDRGGTNEKLFF.

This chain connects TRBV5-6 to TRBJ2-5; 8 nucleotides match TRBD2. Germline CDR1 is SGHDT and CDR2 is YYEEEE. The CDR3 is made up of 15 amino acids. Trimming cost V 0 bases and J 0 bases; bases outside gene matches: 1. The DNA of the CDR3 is TGTGCCAGCAGCTTGGTAGCGGGGCACCAAGAGACCCAGTACTTC. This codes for CASSLVAGHQETQYF.

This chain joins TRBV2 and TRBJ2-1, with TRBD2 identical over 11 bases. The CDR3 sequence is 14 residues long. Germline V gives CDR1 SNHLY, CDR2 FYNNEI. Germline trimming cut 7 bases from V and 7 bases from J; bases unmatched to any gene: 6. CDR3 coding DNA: TGTGCCAGCATTAGCGGGAGGGGCGGGAATGAGCAGTTCTTC. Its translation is CASISGRGGNEQFF.

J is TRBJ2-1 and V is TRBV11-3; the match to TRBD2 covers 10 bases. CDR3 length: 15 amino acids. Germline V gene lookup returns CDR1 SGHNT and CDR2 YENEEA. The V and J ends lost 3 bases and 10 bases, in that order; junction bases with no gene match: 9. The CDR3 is CASSFGLAGVEEQFF. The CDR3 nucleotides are TGTGCCAGCAGCTTCGGTCTAGCGGGGGTGGAGGAGCAGTTCTTC.